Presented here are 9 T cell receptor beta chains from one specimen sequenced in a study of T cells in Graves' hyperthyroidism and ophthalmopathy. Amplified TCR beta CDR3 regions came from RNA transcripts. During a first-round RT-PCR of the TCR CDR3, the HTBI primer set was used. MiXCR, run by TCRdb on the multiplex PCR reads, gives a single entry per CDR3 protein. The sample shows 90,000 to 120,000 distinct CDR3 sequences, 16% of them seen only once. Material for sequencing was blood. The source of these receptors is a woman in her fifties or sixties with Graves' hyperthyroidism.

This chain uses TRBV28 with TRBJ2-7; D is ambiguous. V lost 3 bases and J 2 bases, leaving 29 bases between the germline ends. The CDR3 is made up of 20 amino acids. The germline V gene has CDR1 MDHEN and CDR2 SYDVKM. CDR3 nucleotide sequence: TGTGCCAGCAGTTTTATGCCCACATCTACCGGGCCACACAACCCCTACGAGCAGTACTTC. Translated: CASSFMPTSTGPHNPYEQYF.

The CDR3 is CASSPAGTGSYGYTF. Here the CDR3 DNA reads TGTGCCAGCAGTCCCGCCGGGACAGGGAGCTATGGCTACACCTTC. This chain joins TRBV28 and TRBJ1-2; 9 nucleotides agree with TRBD1. The CDR3 spans 15 residues. After removal of 5 bases from V and 4 bases from J, the junction contained 8 bases not matched to a gene. Germline CDR1 is MDHEN and CDR2 is SYDVKM.

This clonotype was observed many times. The DNA for the CDR3 is TGTGCCAGCAGCTCCCATTATAGCAATCAGCCCCAGCATTTT. It encodes CASSSHYSNQPQHF. This chain links TRBV7-9 with TRBJ1-5; no clear D. This CDR3 comprises 14 residues. The germline gives CDR1 SEHNR, CDR2 FQNEAQ (reference sequence). Trimming pared 4 bases from V and 0 bases from J, leaving 7 bases between.

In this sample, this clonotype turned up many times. CDR3: CASNQAGPQETQYF. The CDR3 DNA reads TGTGCCAGCAACCAGGCGGGACCCCAAGAGACCCAGTACTTC. This rearrangement joins TRBV18 to TRBJ2-5; D may be TRBD2 (6 bases). Trimming removed 8 bases at V and 1 base at J, with 14 bases between. There are 14 residues in the CDR3. Germline V CDR1 and CDR2: KGHSH, LQKENI.

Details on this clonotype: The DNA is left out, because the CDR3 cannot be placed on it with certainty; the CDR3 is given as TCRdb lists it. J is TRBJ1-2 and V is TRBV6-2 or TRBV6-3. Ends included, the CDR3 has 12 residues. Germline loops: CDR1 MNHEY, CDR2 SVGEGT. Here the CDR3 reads CASSTSGYGYTF.

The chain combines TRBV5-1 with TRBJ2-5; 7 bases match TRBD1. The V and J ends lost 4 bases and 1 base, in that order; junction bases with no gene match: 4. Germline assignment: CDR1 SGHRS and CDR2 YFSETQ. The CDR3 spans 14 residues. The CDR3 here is CASSPGTVQETQYF. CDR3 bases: TGCGCCAGCAGCCCTGGGACAGTCCAAGAGACCCAGTACTTC.

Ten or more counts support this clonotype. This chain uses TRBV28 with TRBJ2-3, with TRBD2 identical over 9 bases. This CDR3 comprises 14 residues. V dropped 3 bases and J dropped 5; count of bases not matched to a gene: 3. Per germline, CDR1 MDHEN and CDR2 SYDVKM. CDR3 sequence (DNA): TGTGCCAGCAGTTTTAGCGGGAGTCAAGATACGCAGTATTTT. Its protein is CASSFSGSQDTQYF.

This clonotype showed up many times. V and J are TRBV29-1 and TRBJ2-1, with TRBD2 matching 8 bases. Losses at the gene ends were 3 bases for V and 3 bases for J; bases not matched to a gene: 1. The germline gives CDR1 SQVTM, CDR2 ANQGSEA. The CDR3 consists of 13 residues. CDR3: CSVEGTSYNEQFF. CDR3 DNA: TGCAGCGTTGAGGGGACTAGCTACAATGAGCAGTTCTTC.

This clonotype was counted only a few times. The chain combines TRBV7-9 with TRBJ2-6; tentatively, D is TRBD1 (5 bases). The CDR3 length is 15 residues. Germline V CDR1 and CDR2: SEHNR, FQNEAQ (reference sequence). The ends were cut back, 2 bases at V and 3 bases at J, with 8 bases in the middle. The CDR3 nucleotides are TGTGCCAGCAGCTTACAGGGAAATGGGGCCAACGTCCTGACTTTC. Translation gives CASSLQGNGANVLTF.